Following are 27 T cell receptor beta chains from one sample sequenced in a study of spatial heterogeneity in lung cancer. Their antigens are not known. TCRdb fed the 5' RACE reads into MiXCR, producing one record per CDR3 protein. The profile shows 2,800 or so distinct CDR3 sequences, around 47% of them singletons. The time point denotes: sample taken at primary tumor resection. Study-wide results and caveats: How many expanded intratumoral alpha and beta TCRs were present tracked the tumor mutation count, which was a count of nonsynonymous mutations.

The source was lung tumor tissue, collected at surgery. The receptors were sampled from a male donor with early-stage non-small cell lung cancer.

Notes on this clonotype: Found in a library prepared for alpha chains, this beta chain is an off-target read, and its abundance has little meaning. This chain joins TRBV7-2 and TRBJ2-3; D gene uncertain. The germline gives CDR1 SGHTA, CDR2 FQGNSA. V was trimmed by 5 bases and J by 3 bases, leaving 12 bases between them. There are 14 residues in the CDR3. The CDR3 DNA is TGTGCCAGCAGCCTTTTTAAGGGTACAGATACGCAGTATTTT. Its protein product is CASSLFKGTDTQYF. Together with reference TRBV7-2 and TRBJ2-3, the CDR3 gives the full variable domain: GAGVSQSPSNKVTEKGKDVELRCDPISGHTALYWYRQSLGQGLEFLIYFQGNSAPDKSGLPSDRFSAERTGGSVSTLTIQRTQQEDSAVYLCASSLFKGTDTQYFGPGTRLTVL.

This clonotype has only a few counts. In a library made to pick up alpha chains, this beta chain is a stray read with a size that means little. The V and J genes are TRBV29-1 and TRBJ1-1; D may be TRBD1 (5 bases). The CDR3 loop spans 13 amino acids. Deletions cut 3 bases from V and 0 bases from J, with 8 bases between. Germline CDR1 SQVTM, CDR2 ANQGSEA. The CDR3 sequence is CSVERGLNTEAFF. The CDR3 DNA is TGCAGCGTTGAGAGGGGCCTGAACACTGAAGCTTTCTTT.

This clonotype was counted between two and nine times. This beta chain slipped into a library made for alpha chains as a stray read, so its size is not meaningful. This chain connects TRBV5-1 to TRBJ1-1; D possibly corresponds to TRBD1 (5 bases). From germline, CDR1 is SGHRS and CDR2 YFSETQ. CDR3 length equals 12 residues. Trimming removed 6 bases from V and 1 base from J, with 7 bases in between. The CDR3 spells CASNGGNTEAFF. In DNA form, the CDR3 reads TGCGCCAGCAATGGGGGGAACACTGAAGCTTTCTTT. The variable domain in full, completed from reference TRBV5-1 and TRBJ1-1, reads KAGVTQTPRYLIKTRGQQVTLSCSPISGHRSVSWYQQTPGQGLQFLFEYFSETQRNKGNFPGRFSGRQFSNSRSEMNVSTLELGDSALYLCASNGGNTEAFFGQGTRLTVV.

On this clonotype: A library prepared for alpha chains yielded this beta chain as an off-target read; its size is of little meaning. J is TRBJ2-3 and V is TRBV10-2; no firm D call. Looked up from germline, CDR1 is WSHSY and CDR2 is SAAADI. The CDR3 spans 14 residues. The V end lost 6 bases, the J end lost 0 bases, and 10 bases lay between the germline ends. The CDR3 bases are TGCGCCAGCAGCGCCGGGTCTAGCACAGATACGCAGTATTTT. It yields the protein CASSAGSSTDTQYF.

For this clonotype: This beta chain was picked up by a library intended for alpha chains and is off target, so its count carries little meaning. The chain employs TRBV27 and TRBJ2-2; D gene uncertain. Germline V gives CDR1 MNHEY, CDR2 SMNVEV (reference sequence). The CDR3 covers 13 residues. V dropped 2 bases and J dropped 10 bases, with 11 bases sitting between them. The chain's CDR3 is CASSLEARTELFF. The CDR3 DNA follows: TGTGCCAGCAGTTTAGAGGCGCGGACGGAGCTGTTTTTT.

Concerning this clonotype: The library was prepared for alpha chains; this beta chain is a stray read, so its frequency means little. CDR3 in amino acids: CSVTDPHASGSSSTDTQYF. The CDR3 nucleotides read TGCAGCGTGACAGACCCGCATGCGAGCGGGAGCTCGAGCACAGATACGCAGTATTTT. The chain recombines TRBV29-1 with TRBJ2-3; 8 positions agree with TRBD2. Germline V gene data show CDR1 as SQVTM and CDR2 as ANQGSEA. CDR3 length: 19 amino acids. V shed 6 bases and J 0 bases; nucleotides not matched to a gene: 20.

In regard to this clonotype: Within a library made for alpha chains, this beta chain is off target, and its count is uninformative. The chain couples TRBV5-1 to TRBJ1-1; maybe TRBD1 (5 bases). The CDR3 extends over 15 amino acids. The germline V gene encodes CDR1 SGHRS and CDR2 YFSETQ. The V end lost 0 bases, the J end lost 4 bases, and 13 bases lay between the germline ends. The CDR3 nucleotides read TGCGCCAGCAGCTTGGATGGTCAGGGCGGCACTGAAGCTTTCTTT. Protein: CASSLDGQGGTEAFF.

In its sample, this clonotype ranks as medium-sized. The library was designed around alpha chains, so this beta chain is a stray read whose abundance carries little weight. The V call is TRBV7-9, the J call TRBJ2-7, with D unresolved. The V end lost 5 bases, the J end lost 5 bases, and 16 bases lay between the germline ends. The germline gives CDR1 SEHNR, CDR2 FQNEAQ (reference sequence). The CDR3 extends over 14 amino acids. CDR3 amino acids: CASSPGPLHHEQYF. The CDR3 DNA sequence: TGTGCCAGCAGCCCCGGACCCCTCCACCACGAGCAGTACTTC.

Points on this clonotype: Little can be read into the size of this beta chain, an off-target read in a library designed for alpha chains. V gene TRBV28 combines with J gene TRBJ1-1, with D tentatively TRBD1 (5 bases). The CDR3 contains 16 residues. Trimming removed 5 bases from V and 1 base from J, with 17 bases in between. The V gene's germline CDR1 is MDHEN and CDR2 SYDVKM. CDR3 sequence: CASSPPGSGGNTEAFF. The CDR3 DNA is TGTGCCAGCAGTCCCCCAGGGTCGGGGGGGAACACTGAAGCTTTCTTT.

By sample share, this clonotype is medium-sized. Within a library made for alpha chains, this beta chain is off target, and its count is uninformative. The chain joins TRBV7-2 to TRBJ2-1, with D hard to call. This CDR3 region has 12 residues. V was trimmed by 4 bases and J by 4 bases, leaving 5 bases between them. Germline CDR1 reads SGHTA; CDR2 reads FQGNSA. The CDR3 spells CASSWPYNEQFF. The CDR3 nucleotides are TGTGCCAGCAGCTGGCCTTACAATGAGCAGTTCTTC.

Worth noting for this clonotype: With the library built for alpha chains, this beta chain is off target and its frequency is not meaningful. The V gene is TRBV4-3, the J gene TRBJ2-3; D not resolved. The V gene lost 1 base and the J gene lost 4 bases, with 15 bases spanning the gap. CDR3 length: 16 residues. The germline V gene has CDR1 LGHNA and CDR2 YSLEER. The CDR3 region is CASSQAALPYPDTQYF. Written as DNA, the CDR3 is TGCGCCAGCAGCCAAGCGGCCCTTCCGTACCCAGATACGCAGTATTTT.

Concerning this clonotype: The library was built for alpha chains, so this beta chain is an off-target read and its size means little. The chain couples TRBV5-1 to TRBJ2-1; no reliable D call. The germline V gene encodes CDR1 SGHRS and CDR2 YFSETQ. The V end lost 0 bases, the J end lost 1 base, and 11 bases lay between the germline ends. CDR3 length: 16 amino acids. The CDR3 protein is CASSLEGRTSYNEQFF. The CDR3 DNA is TGCGCCAGCAGCTTGGAGGGTAGAACGTCCTACAATGAGCAGTTCTTC.

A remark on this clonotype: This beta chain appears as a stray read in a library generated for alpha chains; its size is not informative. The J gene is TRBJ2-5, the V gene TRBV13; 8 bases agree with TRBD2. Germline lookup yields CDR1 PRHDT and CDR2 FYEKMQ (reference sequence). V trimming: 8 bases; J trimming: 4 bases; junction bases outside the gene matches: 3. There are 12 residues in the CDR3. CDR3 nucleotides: TGTGCCAGCGCTCTAGCGGGAGAGACCCAGTACTTC. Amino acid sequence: CASALAGETQYF.

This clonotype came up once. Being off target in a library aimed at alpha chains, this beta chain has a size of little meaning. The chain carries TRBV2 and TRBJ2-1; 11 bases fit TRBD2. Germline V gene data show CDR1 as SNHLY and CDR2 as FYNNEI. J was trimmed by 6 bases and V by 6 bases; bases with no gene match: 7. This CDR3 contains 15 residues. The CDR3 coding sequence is TGTGCCAGCAGGTATCTAGCGGGGGGCTTCAATGAGCAGTTCTTC. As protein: CASRYLAGGFNEQFF.

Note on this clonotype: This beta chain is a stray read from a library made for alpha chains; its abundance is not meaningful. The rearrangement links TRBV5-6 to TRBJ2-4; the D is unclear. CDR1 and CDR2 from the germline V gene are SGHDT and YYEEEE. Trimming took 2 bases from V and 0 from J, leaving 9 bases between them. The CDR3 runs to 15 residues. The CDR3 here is CASSFWLLAKNIQYF. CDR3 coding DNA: TGTGCCAGCAGCTTCTGGCTTCTAGCCAAAAACATTCAGTACTTC.

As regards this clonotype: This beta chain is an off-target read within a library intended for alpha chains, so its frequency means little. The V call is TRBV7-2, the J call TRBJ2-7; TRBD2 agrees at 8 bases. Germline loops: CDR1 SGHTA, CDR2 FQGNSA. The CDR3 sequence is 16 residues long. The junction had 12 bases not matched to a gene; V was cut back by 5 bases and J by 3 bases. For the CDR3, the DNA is TGTGCCAGCAGCAGAAACGGGGTAGCGGGAAACTACGAGCAGTACTTC. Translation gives CASSRNGVAGNYEQYF.

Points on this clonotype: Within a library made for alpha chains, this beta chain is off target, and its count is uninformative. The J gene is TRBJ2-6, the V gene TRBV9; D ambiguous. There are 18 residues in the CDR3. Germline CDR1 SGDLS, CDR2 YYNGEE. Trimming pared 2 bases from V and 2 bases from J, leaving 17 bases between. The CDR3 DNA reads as TGTGCCAGCAGCGTTTCGCCCAGAGTTATTCCTGGGGCCAACGTCCTGACTTTC. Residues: CASSVSPRVIPGANVLTF.

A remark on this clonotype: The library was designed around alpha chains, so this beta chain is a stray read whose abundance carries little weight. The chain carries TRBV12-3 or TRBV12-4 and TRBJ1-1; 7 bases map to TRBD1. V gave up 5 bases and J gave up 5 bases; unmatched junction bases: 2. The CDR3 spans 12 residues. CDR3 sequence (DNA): TGTGCCAGCAGTCCGGGACAGACTGAAGCTTTCTTT. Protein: CASSPGQTEAFF.

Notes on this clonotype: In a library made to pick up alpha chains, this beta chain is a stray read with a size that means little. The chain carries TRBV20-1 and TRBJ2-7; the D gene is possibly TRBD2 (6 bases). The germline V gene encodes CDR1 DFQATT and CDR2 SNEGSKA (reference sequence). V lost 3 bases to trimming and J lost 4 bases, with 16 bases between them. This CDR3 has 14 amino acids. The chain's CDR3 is CSASGRERTYEQYF. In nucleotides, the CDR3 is TGCAGTGCTAGTGGTCGGGAGAGAACGTACGAGCAGTACTTC.

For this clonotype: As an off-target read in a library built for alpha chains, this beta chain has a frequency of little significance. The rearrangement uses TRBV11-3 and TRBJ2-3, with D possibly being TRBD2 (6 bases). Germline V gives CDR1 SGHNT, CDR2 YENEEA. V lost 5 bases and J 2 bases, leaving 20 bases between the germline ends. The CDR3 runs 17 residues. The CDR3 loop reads CASSPGMGLRTTDTQYF. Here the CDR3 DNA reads TGTGCCAGCAGCCCCGGTATGGGACTCAGGACCACAGATACGCAGTATTTT.

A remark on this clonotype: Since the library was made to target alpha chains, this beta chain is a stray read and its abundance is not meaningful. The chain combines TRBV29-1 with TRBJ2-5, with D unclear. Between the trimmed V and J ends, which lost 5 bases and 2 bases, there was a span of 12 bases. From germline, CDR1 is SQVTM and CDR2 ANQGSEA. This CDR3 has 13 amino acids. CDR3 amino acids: CSVTSADQETQYF. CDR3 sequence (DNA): TGCAGCGTTACGTCCGCGGATCAAGAGACCCAGTACTTC.

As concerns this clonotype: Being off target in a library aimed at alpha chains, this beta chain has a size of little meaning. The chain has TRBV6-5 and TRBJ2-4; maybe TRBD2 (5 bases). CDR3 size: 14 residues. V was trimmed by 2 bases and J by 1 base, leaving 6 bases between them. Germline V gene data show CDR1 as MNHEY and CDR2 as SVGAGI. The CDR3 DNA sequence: TGTGCCAGCAGTTACGGCGGGGCCAAAAACATTCAGTACTTC. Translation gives CASSYGGAKNIQYF.

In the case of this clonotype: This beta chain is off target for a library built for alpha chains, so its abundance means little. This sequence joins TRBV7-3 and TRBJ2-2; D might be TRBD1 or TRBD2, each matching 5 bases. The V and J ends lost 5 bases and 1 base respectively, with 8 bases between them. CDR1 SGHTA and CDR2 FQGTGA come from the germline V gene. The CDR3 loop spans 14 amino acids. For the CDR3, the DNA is TGTGCCAGCAGCCCGGGGCAGAACACCGGGGAGCTGTTTTTT. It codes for CASSPGQNTGELFF.

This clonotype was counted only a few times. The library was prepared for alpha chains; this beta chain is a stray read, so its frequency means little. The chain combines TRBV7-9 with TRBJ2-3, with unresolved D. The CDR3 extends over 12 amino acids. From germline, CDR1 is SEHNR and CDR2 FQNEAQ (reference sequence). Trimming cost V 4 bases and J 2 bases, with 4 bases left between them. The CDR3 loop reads CASSSPTDTQYF. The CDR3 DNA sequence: TGTGCCAGCAGCTCTCCCACAGATACGCAGTATTTT.

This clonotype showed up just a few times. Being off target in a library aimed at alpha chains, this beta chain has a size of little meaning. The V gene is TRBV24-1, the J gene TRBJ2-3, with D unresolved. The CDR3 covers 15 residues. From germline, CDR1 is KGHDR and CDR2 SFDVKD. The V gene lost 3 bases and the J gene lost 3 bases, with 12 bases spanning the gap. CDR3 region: CATSDPTDPTDTQYF. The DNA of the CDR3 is TGTGCCACCAGTGATCCCACGGATCCGACAGATACGCAGTATTTT.

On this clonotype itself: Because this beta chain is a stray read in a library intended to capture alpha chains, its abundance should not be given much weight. The DNA of the CDR3 is TGTGCCAGCAGCCCCAGACTCAACCGAGAGACCCAGTACTTC. The encoded protein is CASSPRLNRETQYF. This chain links TRBV7-9 with TRBJ2-5; D gene unclear. V shed 5 bases and J shed 4 bases, with 14 bases lying between them. The CDR3 extends over 14 amino acids. Germline-derived CDR1 and CDR2 are SEHNR and FQNEAQ (reference sequence).

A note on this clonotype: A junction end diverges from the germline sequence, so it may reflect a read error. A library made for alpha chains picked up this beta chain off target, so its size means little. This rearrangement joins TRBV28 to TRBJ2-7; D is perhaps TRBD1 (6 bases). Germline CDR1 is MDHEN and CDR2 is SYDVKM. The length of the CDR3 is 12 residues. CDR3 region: CASSLGLGQRTF. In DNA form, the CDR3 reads TGTGCCAGCAGTTTGGGGTTAGGACAGAGAACCTTC.